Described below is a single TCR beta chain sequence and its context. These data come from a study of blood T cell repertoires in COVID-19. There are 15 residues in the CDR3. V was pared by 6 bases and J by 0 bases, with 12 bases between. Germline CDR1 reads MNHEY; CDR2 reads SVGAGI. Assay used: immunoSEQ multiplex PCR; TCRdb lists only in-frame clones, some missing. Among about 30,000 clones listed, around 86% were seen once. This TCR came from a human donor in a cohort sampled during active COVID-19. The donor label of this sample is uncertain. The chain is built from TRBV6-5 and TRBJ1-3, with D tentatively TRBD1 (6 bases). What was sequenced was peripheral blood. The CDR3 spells CASRDRDTSGNTIYF. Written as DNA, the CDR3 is TGTGCCAGCAGGGACCGGGACACCTCTGGAAACACCATATATTTT.